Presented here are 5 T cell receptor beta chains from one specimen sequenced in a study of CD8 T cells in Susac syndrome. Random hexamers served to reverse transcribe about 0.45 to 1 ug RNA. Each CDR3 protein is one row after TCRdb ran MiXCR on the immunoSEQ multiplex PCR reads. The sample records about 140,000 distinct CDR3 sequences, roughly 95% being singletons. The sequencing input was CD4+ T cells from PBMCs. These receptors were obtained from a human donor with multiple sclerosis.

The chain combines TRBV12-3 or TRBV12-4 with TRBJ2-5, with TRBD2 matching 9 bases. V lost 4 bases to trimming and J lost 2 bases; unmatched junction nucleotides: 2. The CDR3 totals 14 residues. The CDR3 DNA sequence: TGTGCCAGCAGTTCCGGACTAGCGCAAGAGACCCAGTACTTC. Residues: CASSSGLAQETQYF.

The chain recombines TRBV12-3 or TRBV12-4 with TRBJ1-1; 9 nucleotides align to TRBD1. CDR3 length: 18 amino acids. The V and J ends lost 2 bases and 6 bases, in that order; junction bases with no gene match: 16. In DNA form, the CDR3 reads TGTGCCAGCAGTTTAAGATCTAGAGTCGGGACAGGGTCCGCTGAAGCTTTCTTT. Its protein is CASSLRSRVGTGSAEAFF.

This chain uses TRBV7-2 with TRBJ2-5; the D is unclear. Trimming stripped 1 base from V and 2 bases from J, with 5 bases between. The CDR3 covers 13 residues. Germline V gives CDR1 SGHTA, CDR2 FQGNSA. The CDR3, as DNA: TGTGCCAGCAGCTTAGGGCAGCAAGAGACCCAGTACTTC. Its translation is CASSLGQQETQYF.

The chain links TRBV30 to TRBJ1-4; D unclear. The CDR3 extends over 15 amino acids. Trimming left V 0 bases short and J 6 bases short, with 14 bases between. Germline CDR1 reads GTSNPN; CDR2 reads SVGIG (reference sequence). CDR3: CAWSVHGLVDEKLFF. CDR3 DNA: TGTGCCTGGAGTGTACATGGGCTGGTAGATGAAAAACTGTTTTTT.

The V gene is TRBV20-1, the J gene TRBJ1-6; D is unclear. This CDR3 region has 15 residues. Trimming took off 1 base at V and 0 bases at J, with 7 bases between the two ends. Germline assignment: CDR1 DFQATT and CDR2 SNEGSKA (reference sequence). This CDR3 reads CSARATPSYNSPLHF. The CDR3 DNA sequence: TGCAGTGCTAGAGCTACTCCCTCCTATAATTCACCCCTCCACTTT.